The 17 T cell receptor beta chains in this list originate from one sample, sequenced in a study of CXCR3-negative and CXCR3-positive naive CD8 T cells. Study-wide findings and caveats: TRB CDR3s of CXCR3-positive naive cells were more hydrophobic than those of CXCR3-negative naive cells.

These receptors have no identified antigens. The authors prepared UMI-labeled TRB cDNA libraries by 5' RACE. TCRdb reanalyzed the 5' RACE reads and collapses them to one entry per CDR3 protein, without DNA. The sample yields some 150,000 distinct CDR3 sequences, of which the top ten take up roughly 0.39%. Sequencing used naive CXCR3+ CD8+ T cells from blood. Specified subset: CD45RO-CCR7+CD27+CD95- naive CD8+ T cells expressing CXCR3 (TNR3+). Receptors were obtained from a human donor in good health. Some clones in this sample may be carry-over from other donors' samples.

The chain carries TRBV7-7 and TRBJ2-5; TCRdb designates TRBD1, a call that cannot be tested without DNA. CDR3 length: 13 amino acids. CDR1 and CDR2 (germline): SSHAT, FNYEAQ (reference sequence). The CDR3 spells CASSRPGVETQYF.

CDR3 amino acids: CASSWDRASSGNTIYF. The chain combines TRBV7-9 with TRBJ1-3; with no DNA, the TCRdb D assignment of TRBD1 cannot be verified. Germline V gives CDR1 SEHNR, CDR2 FQNEAQ (reference sequence). The CDR3 loop spans 16 amino acids.

The chain recombines TRBV19 with TRBJ2-7. Germline values: CDR1 LNHDA, CDR2 SQIVND (reference sequence). There are 15 residues in the CDR3. The CDR3 sequence is CASSMGTGIPYEQYF.

The chain links TRBV27 to TRBJ1-2; TCRdb outputs TRBD1, but without DNA this stays unchecked. In germline, CDR1 is MNHEY, CDR2 SMNVEV (reference sequence). The CDR3 covers 15 residues. This chain's CDR3 is CASSSLTGGGDGYTF.

This CDR3 is CASSPNLAGTEFYEQYF. This chain connects TRBV28 to TRBJ2-7; the D call from TCRdb, TRBD1, cannot be confirmed without DNA. CDR1 MDHEN and CDR2 SYDVKM come from the germline V gene. CDR3 size: 17 residues.

J is TRBJ2-7 and V is TRBV7-3; TCRdb calls TRBD1, which cannot be checked without DNA. This CDR3 is built from 13 residues. Germline CDR1 is SGHTA and CDR2 is FQGTGA. The CDR3 loop is CASSFAQGYEQYF.

The chain has TRBV28 and TRBJ2-7; there is no DNA to check the TCRdb D call of TRBD1. The CDR3 contains 12 residues. Germline V gene data show CDR1 as MDHEN and CDR2 as SYDVKM. CDR3 loop: CASSPGVKEQYF.

The V and J genes are TRBV30 and TRBJ1-1. CDR3 length equals 13 residues. Germline values: CDR1 GTSNPN, CDR2 SVGIG (reference sequence). The CDR3 sequence: CAWSVLENTEAFF. Together with reference TRBV30 and TRBJ1-1, the CDR3 gives the full variable domain: SQTIHQWPATLVQPVGSPLSLECTVEGTSNPNLYWYRQAAGRGLQLLFYSVGIGQISSEVPQNLSASRPQDRQFILSSKKLLLSDSGFYLCAWSVLENTEAFFGQGTRLTVV.

The chain recombines TRBV9 with TRBJ2-1; TCRdb's D gene call, TRBD2, goes unchecked for lack of DNA. The CDR3 loop spans 14 amino acids. Germline V gene lookup returns CDR1 SGDLS and CDR2 YYNGEE. The CDR3 protein is CASSVGGTYNEQFF.

The chain recombines TRBV7-9 with TRBJ2-7; TCRdb calls TRBD1, which cannot be checked without DNA. Germline CDR1 is SEHNR and CDR2 is FQNEAQ (reference sequence). The CDR3 contains 13 residues. CDR3 in amino acids: CASSARGPYEQYF.

The chain joins TRBV12-3 or TRBV12-4 to TRBJ2-5; TCRdb calls TRBD1, which cannot be checked without DNA. The CDR3 runs 14 residues. CDR3 sequence reads: CASSSQGAPGTQYF.

The chain joins TRBV18 to TRBJ2-5; TCRdb selects TRBD1, and the lack of DNA leaves this call unchecked. CDR1 is KGHSH and CDR2 is LQKENI in the germline V gene. There are 17 residues in the CDR3. The CDR3: CASSPDRGQFNQETQYF.

The chain is built from TRBV7-8 and TRBJ2-7; TCRdb designates TRBD1, a call that cannot be tested without DNA. The germline V gene has CDR1 SGHVS and CDR2 FQNEAQ. CDR3 length: 12 amino acids. Here the CDR3 reads CASSWTDYEQYF.

The chain recombines TRBV5-1 with TRBJ2-7; checking the TCRdb D call of TRBD2 is not possible without DNA. The V gene's germline CDR1 is SGHRS and CDR2 YFSETQ. There are 14 residues in the CDR3. The CDR3 loop is CASSLVAGPYEQYF.

This chain uses TRBV7-8 with TRBJ1-2; absent DNA, TCRdb's TRBD1 call cannot be checked. Germline CDR1 and CDR2: SGHVS and FQNEAQ. This CDR3 has 15 amino acids. The CDR3 here is CASSRSQGTWGGYTF.

The chain uses TRBV29-1 and TRBJ2-7; TCRdb outputs TRBD2, but without DNA this stays unchecked. The CDR3 runs to 16 residues. CDR1 is SQVTM and CDR2 is ANQGSEA in the germline V gene. The CDR3 spells CSVGLAANVEAYEQYF.

The chain uses TRBV9 and TRBJ2-5; TCRdb calls TRBD2, which cannot be checked without DNA. CDR3 length: 16 residues. CDR1 is SGDLS, CDR2 YYNGEE, per germline. This chain's CDR3 is CASSVAASGSQETQYF.